Listed here are 21 T cell receptor beta chains from one sample, sequenced in a study of T cell responses to AZD1222 COVID-19 vaccine. Repertoires were generated with immunoSEQ multiplex PCR, while TCRdb's copy carries only in-frame clones and drops some. The sample yields roughly 130,000 clones, around 84% seen once. Sequenced here: peripheral blood, sampled on day 0 of AZD1222 vaccination. The receptors shown here come from an adult in good health.

The J gene is TRBJ1-4, the V gene TRBV6-4; no clear D. This CDR3 contains 17 residues. The germline CDR1 and CDR2 sequences are MRHNA and SNTAGT. V was cut by 2 bases and J by 12 bases, with 25 bases left in between. The CDR3 DNA sequence: TGTGCCAGCAGTGACCCAATTCCCGACATCCTAGGTGACGAACTGTTTTTT. This encodes CASSDPIPDILGDELFF.

V is TRBV24-1 and J is TRBJ2-1, with 7 positions matching TRBD1. This CDR3 region has 14 residues. The V gene end was trimmed by 9 bases and the J gene end by 0 bases; junction bases not matched to a gene: 4. Germline V gives CDR1 KGHDR, CDR2 SFDVKD. This CDR3 is CATGDSSSYNEQFF. The CDR3, as DNA: TGTGCCACCGGGGACAGTAGCTCCTACAATGAGCAGTTCTTC.

This rearrangement joins TRBV13 to TRBJ1-4, with D possibly matching TRBD1 (5 bases). This CDR3 comprises 15 residues. Between the trimmed V and J ends, which lost 6 bases and 3 bases, there was a span of 14 bases. Germline V CDR1 and CDR2: PRHDT, FYEKMQ (reference sequence). Here the CDR3 reads CASRLKGAANEKLFF. The CDR3 DNA reads as TGTGCCAGCAGACTTAAAGGGGCCGCTAATGAAAAACTGTTTTTT.

The gene calls are TRBV27 and TRBJ2-1; D ambiguous. This CDR3 contains 15 residues. Per the germline V gene, CDR1 is MNHEY and CDR2 is SMNVEV (reference sequence). The ends were cut back, 0 bases at V and 2 bases at J, with 8 bases in the middle. The CDR3 spells CASSLSRRTYNEQFF. Written as DNA, the CDR3 is TGTGCCAGCAGTTTATCGCGGCGGACCTACAATGAGCAGTTCTTC.

The V and J genes are TRBV6-1 and TRBJ1-5, with D unresolved. CDR1 is MNHNS and CDR2 is SASEGT in the germline V gene. V was clipped by 3 bases and J by 11 bases, with 17 bases between them. The CDR3 extends over 14 amino acids. In DNA, the CDR3 is TGTGCCAGCAGTGATAGTCGGGTTACGAGGGCCCAGCATTTT. This sequence encodes CASSDSRVTRAQHF.

V gene TRBV5-1 combines with J gene TRBJ1-2, with a tentative D call TRBD1 (6 bases). The CDR3 has 14 amino acids. Germline V gene sequence: CDR1 SGHRS, CDR2 YFSETQ. V was shortened by 3 bases and J by 4 bases, with 13 bases between the two germline ends. DNA of the CDR3: TGCGCCAGCAGCTATGAATTAGGGGGCTATGGCTACACCTTC. Translating gives CASSYELGGYGYTF.

The chain couples TRBV7-8 to TRBJ1-2; D gene ambiguous. The CDR3 runs 12 residues. The V end lost 3 bases, the J end lost 4 bases, and 6 bases lay between the germline ends. Germline CDR1 reads SGHVS; CDR2 reads FQNEAQ. Here the CDR3 DNA reads TGTGCCAGCAGCTTGGCTCTCTATGGCTACACCTTC. It translates to CASSLALYGYTF.

The chain employs TRBV18 and TRBJ2-2, with TRBD1 matching over 9 bases. The V gene's germline CDR1 is KGHSH and CDR2 LQKENI. Trimming cost V 3 bases and J 2 bases; bases outside gene matches: 4. This CDR3 contains 16 residues. CDR3 amino acids: CASSPPGQGNTGELFF. The CDR3 DNA sequence: TGTGCCAGCTCACCGCCGGGACAGGGAAACACCGGGGAGCTGTTTTTT.

CDR3 DNA: TGTGCCAGTAGTAACCACCGAGACAGGTTGAACACTGAAGCTTTCTTT. This codes for CASSNHRDRLNTEAFF. V and J are TRBV19 and TRBJ1-1; possibly TRBD1 for D (6 bases). CDR1 is LNHDA, CDR2 SQIVND, per germline (reference sequence). The CDR3 is 16 residues long. Trimming took off 4 bases at V and 0 bases at J, with 15 bases between the two ends.

V is TRBV11-2 and J is TRBJ1-4; D gene ambiguous. Trimming took off 0 bases at V and 10 bases at J, with 15 bases between the two ends. This CDR3 spans 15 amino acids. Germline V gene lookup returns CDR1 SGHAT and CDR2 FQNNGV. In DNA form, the CDR3 reads TGTGCCAGCAGCTTAGACACAGCGACTCGCAGAAAACTGTTTTTT. The encoded protein is CASSLDTATRRKLFF.

The rearrangement joins TRBV3-1 (or the pseudogene TRBV3-2) to TRBJ2-7; D is perhaps TRBD1 (6 bases). Trimming removed 0 bases from V and 5 bases from J, with 11 bases in between. The CDR3 extends over 14 amino acids. CDR1 LGHDT and CDR2 YNNKEL come from the germline V gene (reference sequence). The CDR3 protein is CASSQDPGANEQYF. The CDR3 DNA sequence: TGTGCCAGCAGCCAAGATCCAGGGGCAAACGAGCAGTACTTC.

The CDR3 protein is CASTGQGASEQYF. CDR3 DNA: TGTGCCAGCACCGGGCAGGGGGCCAGTGAGCAGTACTTC. The chain carries TRBV7-9 and TRBJ2-7, with 8 positions matching TRBD1. The CDR3 consists of 13 residues. Germline V gene data show CDR1 as SEHNR and CDR2 as FQNEAQ (reference sequence). The V segment lost 7 bases and the J segment 7 bases; nucleotides outside the gene matches: 9.

The chain recombines TRBV19 with TRBJ1-6, with TRBD1 matching 7 bases. The CDR3 is made up of 14 amino acids. The V gene's germline CDR1 is LNHDA and CDR2 SQIVND (reference sequence). V was pared by 6 bases and J by 10 bases, with 9 bases of the junction left unmatched. CDR3 sequence reads: CASRPGQFASPLHF. The DNA for the CDR3 is TGTGCCAGTAGGCCGGGACAGTTTGCATCACCCCTCCACTTT.

The rearrangement links TRBV19 to TRBJ1-1; D ambiguous. In germline, CDR1 is LNHDA, CDR2 SQIVND (reference sequence). V gave up 5 bases and J gave up 2 bases, with 9 bases separating them. The CDR3 runs to 13 residues. CDR3 sequence: CASSDGLNTEAFF. CDR3 bases: TGTGCCAGTAGTGATGGGCTTAACACTGAAGCTTTCTTT.

The gene calls are TRBV3-1 (or the pseudogene TRBV3-2) and TRBJ1-2; D is possibly TRBD1 (5 bases). The germline gives CDR1 LGHDT, CDR2 YNNKEL (reference sequence). V dropped 1 base and J dropped 8 bases, with 14 bases sitting between them. This CDR3 comprises 14 residues. Written as DNA, the CDR3 is TGTGCCAGCAGCCAAGCAGGGCTTTTTTCGGGCTACACCTTC. Protein product: CASSQAGLFSGYTF.

The chain carries TRBV7-9 and TRBJ2-1; 10 bases are shared with TRBD1. Germline V CDR1 and CDR2: SEHNR, FQNEAQ (reference sequence). The trim removed 7 bases at V and 3 bases at J, leaving 15 bases unmatched. There are 18 residues in the CDR3. The CDR3 is CASTPDRGISVGYNEQFF. In DNA, the CDR3 is TGTGCCAGCACCCCGGACAGGGGGATTTCGGTGGGCTACAATGAGCAGTTCTTC.

The chain has TRBV5-1 and TRBJ1-1; D not certain. V was shortened by 0 bases and J by 3 bases, with 12 bases between the two germline ends. The CDR3 length is 15 residues. The V gene's germline CDR1 is SGHRS and CDR2 YFSETQ. The CDR3 reads CASSLAVAQDTEAFF. In nucleotides, the CDR3 is TGCGCCAGCAGCTTGGCCGTGGCTCAGGACACTGAAGCTTTCTTT.

The CDR3 sequence: CASSIGRGYGYTF. CDR3 DNA: TGTGCCAGTAGTATAGGACGGGGTTATGGCTACACCTTC. V usage is TRBV19 and J usage is TRBJ1-2; no clear D. This CDR3 region has 13 residues. Germline CDR1 LNHDA, CDR2 SQIVND (reference sequence). V was clipped by 1 base and J by 5 bases, with 8 bases between them.

The CDR3 nucleotides are TGTGCCATCAGTGCGGGACAGGGGGACGAGCAGTACTTC. Translated: CAISAGQGDEQYF. The chain recombines TRBV10-3 with TRBJ2-7; 11 bases match TRBD1. CDR1 and CDR2 (germline): ENHRY, SYGVKD. V lost 4 bases and J lost 5; bases outside the gene matches: 1. The CDR3 covers 13 residues.

The V gene is TRBV3-1 (or the pseudogene TRBV3-2), the J gene TRBJ2-1; no clear D. The CDR3 length is 13 residues. Trimming took off 1 base at V and 6 bases at J, with 7 bases between the two ends. Germline-derived CDR1 and CDR2 are LGHDT and YNNKEL (reference sequence). This CDR3 is CASSQAIVNEQFF. In nucleotides, the CDR3 is TGTGCCAGCAGCCAAGCGATCGTCAATGAGCAGTTCTTC.

The rearrangement links TRBV12-3 or TRBV12-4 to TRBJ2-7, with 7 positions matching TRBD1. The V gene end was trimmed by 6 bases and the J gene end by 6 bases; junction bases not matched to a gene: 5. The CDR3 sequence is 12 residues long. CDR3 region: CASSFPGGEQYF. The CDR3 nucleotides are TGTGCCAGCAGCTTCCCAGGGGGCGAGCAGTACTTC.